What follows are 6 T cell receptor beta chains derived from one specimen sequenced in a study of radiation and T cells in renal cell carcinoma. Time point in this sample: baseline pretreatment blood. Noted treatment: 15 Gy SBRT to primary tumor, nephrectomy 4 weeks later. The repertoire was sequenced with immunoSEQ multiplex PCR; TCRdb's copy has only in-frame clones and lacks some. In the table there are approximately 140,000 clones, 88% of which are singletons. The specimen was blood, collected from a patient whose treatment included radiotherapy and nephrectomy. The receptors were gathered from a woman between 65 and 79 years old with renal cell carcinoma.

The rearrangement joins TRBV6-5 to TRBJ1-2; a weak D match, TRBD1 (6 bases). The CDR3 totals 16 residues. Germline loops: CDR1 MNHEY, CDR2 SVGAGI. V was trimmed by 0 bases and J by 4 bases, leaving 15 bases between them. Here the CDR3 DNA reads TGTGCCAGCAGTTACTCGGGGGCCACGAGGAGCTATGGCTACACCTTC. Its translation is CASSYSGATRSYGYTF.

This clone was counted a few times. V gene TRBV7-2 combines with J gene TRBJ2-2, with a tentative D call TRBD2 (6 bases). Deletions cut 1 base from V and 5 bases from J, with 14 bases between. The V gene's germline CDR1 is SGHTA and CDR2 FQGNSA. CDR3 length: 16 amino acids. The CDR3 reads CASSLVPGEKTGELFF. CDR3 DNA: TGTGCCAGCAGCTTAGTTCCGGGGGAGAAGACCGGGGAGCTGTTTTTT.

V is TRBV6-1 and J is TRBJ2-2; TRBD1 aligns across 9 bases. From germline, CDR1 is MNHNS and CDR2 SASEGT. With V trimmed by 5 bases and J by 4 bases, 5 bases remained unmatched. The CDR3 sequence is 15 residues long. CDR3 sequence (DNA): TGTGCCAGCAGTACCCTGGGACAGGGCACCGGGGAGCTGTTTTTT. Amino acids: CASSTLGQGTGELFF.

CDR3 nucleotide sequence: TGTGCCAGCAGGATTAGCAATCAGCCCCAGCATTTT. Translated: CASRISNQPQHF. The chain joins TRBV28 to TRBJ1-5; no clear D. Trimming removed 6 bases from V and 0 bases from J, with 3 bases in between. This CDR3 contains 12 residues. Germline V CDR1 and CDR2: MDHEN, SYDVKM. The variable domain in full, with the rest retrieved from reference TRBV28 and TRBJ1-5, is DVKVTQSSRYLVKRTGEKVFLECVQDMDHENMFWYRQDPGLGLRLIYFSYDVKMKEKGDIPEGYSVSREKKERFSLILESASTNQTSMYLCASRISNQPQHFGDGTRLSIL.

The rearrangement links TRBV6-6 to TRBJ2-3, with a weak D call TRBD1 (5 bases). Trimming removed 8 bases from V and 6 bases from J, with 18 bases in between. CDR1 is MNHNY, CDR2 SVGAGI, per germline (reference sequence). The CDR3 runs 14 residues. The DNA for the CDR3 is TGTGCCAGCTTGGTTCAGGGTGACCCGGATACGCAGTATTTT. Its protein is CASLVQGDPDTQYF.

The chain employs TRBV6-5 and TRBJ1-1; tentatively, D is TRBD1 (6 bases). Per the germline V gene, CDR1 is MNHEY and CDR2 is SVGAGI. Between the trimmed V and J ends, which lost 3 bases and 1 base, there was a span of 9 bases. There are 14 residues in the CDR3. The CDR3 bases are TGTGCCAGCAGTTATGGGGGCAAGAACACTGAAGCTTTCTTT. The encoded protein is CASSYGGKNTEAFF.